What follows are 23 T cell receptor beta chains derived from one specimen sequenced in a study of PD-1 blockade in classical Hodgkin lymphoma. Brentuximab vedotin exposure varied, and every patient relapsed after autologous stem cell transplantation. This table comes from immunoSEQ multiplex PCR, and its TCRdb copy is limited to in-frame clones, with some not included. The sample gives about 61,000 clones, approximately 90% of which show up once; approximately 15% is in the top ten. Source: peripheral blood mononuclear cells (PBMCs), taken at baseline. These receptors originate from a human donor with classical Hodgkin lymphoma.

The V and J genes are TRBV5-6 and TRBJ1-6; TRBD1 is a possible D gene (6 bases). The CDR3 contains 17 residues. Germline V gene data show CDR1 as SGHDT and CDR2 as YYEEEE. V was cut by 2 bases and J by 4 bases, with 16 bases left in between. The DNA for the CDR3 is TGTGCCAGCAGCTTAGTCCAGGACAGCATTTATAATTCACCCCTCCACTTT. This gives the protein CASSLVQDSIYNSPLHF.

The chain has TRBV5-1 and TRBJ2-1; 10 bases are a match to TRBD2. Germline CDR1 and CDR2: SGHRS and YFSETQ. This CDR3 has 17 residues. Trimming cost V 4 bases and J 5 bases; bases outside gene matches: 12. CDR3 coding DNA: TGCGCCAGCAGCCCTCGGGCACTAGCGGGGAGGCACAATGAGCAGTTCTTC. Protein product: CASSPRALAGRHNEQFF. Full variable domain (outside the CDR3, taken from reference TRBV5-1 and TRBJ2-1): KAGVTQTPRYLIKTRGQQVTLSCSPISGHRSVSWYQQTPGQGLQFLFEYFSETQRNKGNFPGRFSGRQFSNSRSEMNVSTLELGDSALYLCASSPRALAGRHNEQFFGPGTRLTVL.

The chain couples TRBV11-3 to TRBJ2-5, with 8 bases that match TRBD2. The CDR3 sequence is 14 residues long. Germline V gene lookup returns CDR1 SGHNT and CDR2 YENEEA. Losses at the gene ends were 4 bases for V and 5 bases for J; bases not matched to a gene: 6. The chain's CDR3 is CASSSTSVEETQYF. As DNA, the CDR3 is TGTGCCAGCAGCTCGACTAGCGTGGAGGAGACCCAGTACTTC. Drawing the rest from reference TRBV11-3 and TRBJ2-5, the complete variable domain is EAGVVQSPRYKIIEKKQPVAFWCNPISGHNTLYWYLQNLGQGPELLIRYENEEAVDDSQLPKDRFSAERLKGVDSTLKIQPAELGDSAVYLCASSSTSVEETQYFGPGTRLLVL.

The rearrangement joins TRBV10-1 to TRBJ2-1, with 11 nucleotides matching TRBD1. After removal of 6 bases from V and 2 bases from J, the junction contained 3 bases not matched to a gene. Germline V lookup: CDR1 WNHNN, CDR2 SYGVQD (reference sequence). The CDR3 contains 15 residues. The chain's CDR3 is CASSTDRGPYNEQFF. CDR3 coding DNA: TGCGCCAGCAGCACGGACAGGGGGCCCTACAATGAGCAGTTCTTC.

This clone was picked up a small number of times. The chain combines TRBV6-5 with TRBJ2-7, with no clear D. This CDR3 has 11 residues. V shed 6 bases and J shed 7 bases, with 10 bases lying between them. Germline V lookup: CDR1 MNHEY, CDR2 SVGAGI. In DNA form, the CDR3 reads TGTGCCAGCAGCCAATCCGGGGAGCAGTACTTC. Translation gives CASSQSGEQYF.

The chain joins TRBV4-1 to TRBJ2-7; possible D gene TRBD1, 6 bases. The V end lost 5 bases, the J end lost 2 bases, and 10 bases lay between the germline ends. CDR3 size: 13 residues. CDR1 is MGHRA, CDR2 YSYEKL, per germline. The CDR3 region is CASSSDRTYEQYF. The DNA for the CDR3 is TGCGCCAGCAGCTCCGACAGGACCTACGAGCAGTACTTC.

The genes are TRBV7-9 and TRBJ2-3; tentative D call: TRBD2 (7 bases). CDR1 SEHNR and CDR2 FQNEAQ come from the germline V gene (reference sequence). This CDR3 has 15 residues. The V end lost 4 bases, the J end lost 3 bases, and 14 bases lay between the germline ends. In nucleotides, the CDR3 is TGTGCCAGCAGCTGGGGGGGCGGAAGGACAGATACGCAGTATTTT. This gives the protein CASSWGGGRTDTQYF.

The chain has TRBV9 and TRBJ2-3; TRBD2 is a possible D gene (5 bases). The CDR3 has 15 residues. In germline, CDR1 is SGDLS, CDR2 YYNGEE. Trimming left V 0 bases short and J 1 base short, with 9 bases between. The CDR3 sequence: CASSVAGLRTDTQYF. In nucleotides, the CDR3 is TGTGCCAGCAGCGTAGCAGGACTCCGCACAGATACGCAGTATTTT.

The chain employs TRBV13 and TRBJ2-2; TRBD1 matches 7 bases. The CDR3 runs 14 residues. J lost 6 bases, V lost 7 bases, and 8 bases had no gene match. Germline loops: CDR1 PRHDT, CDR2 FYEKMQ (reference sequence). The CDR3 spells CASNRGFVPGELFF. CDR3 in DNA: TGTGCCAGCAACAGGGGCTTCGTTCCCGGGGAGCTGTTTTTT. The entire variable domain, with the rest obtained from reference TRBV13 and TRBJ2-2, is as follows: AAGVIQSPRHLIKEKRETATLKCYPIPRHDTVYWYQQGPGQDPQFLISFYEKMQSDKGSIPDRFSAQQFSDYHSELNMSSLELGDSALYFCASNRGFVPGELFFGEGSRLTVL.

The CDR3 loop is CAWGGGDTQYF. For the CDR3, the DNA is TGTGCTTGGGGGGGAGGAGATACGCAGTATTTT. This chain joins TRBV7-9 and TRBJ2-3; 7 bases are shared with TRBD2. There are 11 residues in the CDR3. The V gene's germline CDR1 is SEHNR and CDR2 FQNEAQ (reference sequence).

The V call is TRBV14, the J call TRBJ2-1; D not resolved. V was shortened by 4 bases and J by 3 bases, with 10 bases between the two germline ends. The germline CDR1 and CDR2 sequences are SGHDN and FVKESK. This CDR3 comprises 14 residues. The CDR3 DNA follows: TGTGCCAGCAGCCCTTCCTGGGACTACAATGAGCAGTTCTTC. Protein: CASSPSWDYNEQFF.

The chain has TRBV5-1 and TRBJ1-1; D not certain. Per the germline V gene, CDR1 is SGHRS and CDR2 is YFSETQ. CDR3 length equals 12 residues. Between the trimmed V and J ends, which lost 1 base and 7 bases, there was a span of 8 bases. CDR3 sequence (DNA): TGCGCCAGCAGCTTGTCGGGATATGAAGCTTTCTTT. Its protein product is CASSLSGYEAFF.

J is TRBJ1-1 and V is TRBV7-9; 7 nucleotides align to TRBD1. V dropped 5 bases and J dropped 4; count of bases not matched to a gene: 4. This CDR3 has 13 amino acids. Germline lookup yields CDR1 SEHNR and CDR2 FQNEAQ (reference sequence). The CDR3 DNA reads TGTGCCAGCAGCCAACAGGGGTTCACTGAAGCTTTCTTT. Its protein product is CASSQQGFTEAFF.

J is TRBJ2-7 and V is TRBV11-2; 9 bases are shared with TRBD2. The CDR3 is made up of 17 amino acids. The germline V gene has CDR1 SGHAT and CDR2 FQNNGV. J gave up 0 bases and V 4 bases, and 10 bases lay outside the gene matches. The CDR3 loop is CASSSRGSGGHSYEQYF. The CDR3 coding sequence is TGTGCCAGCAGCTCCCGGGGTAGCGGGGGTCACTCCTACGAGCAGTACTTC.

This chain joins TRBV4-2 and TRBJ1-3; no reliable D call. CDR1 is LGHNA and CDR2 is YNFKEQ in the germline V gene. With 6 bases removed from V and 0 bases from J, the gap between germline ends came to 9 bases. This CDR3 spans 14 amino acids. The CDR3 bases are TGTGCCAGCAGGGGCTCGGGCTCTGGAAACACCATATATTTT. Translated, it gives CASRGSGSGNTIYF.

CDR3 nucleotides: TGTGCCAGCAGTTTTTTCGGTACAATAATACGGGGGTCGCCCTACACCTTC. Residues: CASSFFGTIIRGSPYTF. The V and J genes are TRBV28 and TRBJ1-2, with D tentatively TRBD1 (5 bases). This CDR3 has 17 residues. Trimming took 3 bases from V and 10 from J, leaving 27 bases between them. Looked up from germline, CDR1 is MDHEN and CDR2 is SYDVKM.

V is TRBV27 and J is TRBJ2-5; D remains ambiguous. The CDR3 extends over 11 amino acids. The germline V and J ends were trimmed by 3 bases and 4 bases, with 3 bases remaining between them. CDR1 and CDR2 from the germline V gene are MNHEY and SMNVEV (reference sequence). CDR3 in DNA: TGTGCCAGCAGTTTGGGAGAGACCCAGTACTTC. Its translation: CASSLGETQYF.

This clone is a singleton in its sample. The chain joins TRBV6-1 to TRBJ2-1, with 9 bases matching TRBD1. This CDR3 has 18 amino acids. CDR1 and CDR2 (germline): MNHNS, SASEGT. V trimming: 3 bases; J trimming: 0 bases; junction bases outside the gene matches: 9. As DNA, the CDR3 is TGTGCCAGCAGTGAGGCGGACAGGGGATTTAGCTCCTACAATGAGCAGTTCTTC. This sequence encodes CASSEADRGFSSYNEQFF.

The chain recombines TRBV6-5 with TRBJ2-2; the D gene is possibly TRBD1 (6 bases). This CDR3 has 13 amino acids. V shed 5 bases and J shed 9 bases, with 13 bases lying between them. Germline CDR1 is MNHEY and CDR2 is SVGAGI. This CDR3 is CASSPQGYWELFF. The CDR3 DNA sequence: TGTGCCAGCAGTCCCCAGGGGTACTGGGAGCTGTTTTTT.

The V call is TRBV19, the J call TRBJ1-5, with a weak D call TRBD1 (5 bases). Trimming took 4 bases from V and 2 from J, leaving 12 bases between them. The germline V gene has CDR1 LNHDA and CDR2 SQIVND (reference sequence). CDR3 length equals 15 residues. This chain's CDR3 is CASSTRRGGNQPQHF. Written as DNA, the CDR3 is TGTGCCAGTAGTACACGGCGGGGCGGCAATCAGCCCCAGCATTTT.

The V call is TRBV2, the J call TRBJ1-2, with unresolved D. Trimming took off 7 bases at V and 8 bases at J, with 20 bases between the two ends. The CDR3 contains 14 residues. CDR1 is SNHLY, CDR2 FYNNEI, per germline. The CDR3 protein is CASIRTEPAGGYTF. DNA of the CDR3: TGTGCCAGCATTAGGACTGAACCCGCGGGGGGCTACACCTTC.

The chain links TRBV5-1 to TRBJ1-6; unclear D gene. The CDR3 runs 15 residues. Germline loops: CDR1 SGHRS, CDR2 YFSETQ. V was shortened by 5 bases and J by 0 bases, with 9 bases between the two germline ends. CDR3 DNA sequence: TGCGCCAGCAGAGGTGAGGGCTCCTATAATTCACCCCTCCACTTT. This sequence encodes CASRGEGSYNSPLHF.

J is TRBJ2-1 and V is TRBV2; 8 bases fit TRBD1. CDR3 size: 13 residues. V shed 8 bases and J 6 bases; nucleotides not matched to a gene: 6. Germline V gene lookup returns CDR1 SNHLY and CDR2 FYNNEI. The CDR3 reads CASLGQDSNEQFF. CDR3 sequence (DNA): TGTGCCAGCCTGGGACAGGATTCCAATGAGCAGTTCTTC. The complete variable domain, with remaining parts taken from reference TRBV2 and TRBJ2-1, reads EPEVTQTPSHQVTQMGQEVILRCVPISNHLYFYWYRQILGQKVEFLVSFYNNEISEKSEIFDDQFSVERPDGSNFTLKIRSTKLEDSAMYFCASLGQDSNEQFFGPGTRLTVL.